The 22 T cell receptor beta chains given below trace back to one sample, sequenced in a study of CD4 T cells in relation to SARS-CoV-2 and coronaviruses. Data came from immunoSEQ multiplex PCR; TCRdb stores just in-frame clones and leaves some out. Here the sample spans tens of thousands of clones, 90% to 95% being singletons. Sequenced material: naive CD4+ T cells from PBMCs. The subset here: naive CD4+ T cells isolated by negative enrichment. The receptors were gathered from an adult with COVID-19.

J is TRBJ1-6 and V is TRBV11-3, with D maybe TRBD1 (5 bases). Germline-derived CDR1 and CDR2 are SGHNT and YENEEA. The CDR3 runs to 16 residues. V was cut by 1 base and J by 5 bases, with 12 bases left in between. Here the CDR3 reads CASSLGRDHHNSPLHF. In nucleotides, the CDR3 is TGTGCCAGCAGCTTAGGGCGGGACCATCATAATTCACCCCTCCACTTT. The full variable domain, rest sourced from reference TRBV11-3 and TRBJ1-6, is EAGVVQSPRYKIIEKKQPVAFWCNPISGHNTLYWYLQNLGQGPELLIRYENEEAVDDSQLPKDRFSAERLKGVDSTLKIQPAELGDSAVYLCASSLGRDHHNSPLHFGNGTRLTVT.

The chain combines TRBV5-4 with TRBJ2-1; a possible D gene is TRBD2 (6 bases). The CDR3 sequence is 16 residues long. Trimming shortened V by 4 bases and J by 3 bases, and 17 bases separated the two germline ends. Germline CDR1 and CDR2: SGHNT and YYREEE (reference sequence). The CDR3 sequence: CASSPNPGLRYNEQFF. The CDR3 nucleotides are TGTGCCAGCAGCCCCAACCCGGGACTCCGCTACAATGAGCAGTTCTTC.

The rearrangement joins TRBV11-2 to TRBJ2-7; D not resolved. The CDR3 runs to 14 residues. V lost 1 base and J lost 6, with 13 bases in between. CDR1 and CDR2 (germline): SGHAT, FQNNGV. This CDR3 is CASSLVTMVPEQYF. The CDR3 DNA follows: TGTGCCAGCAGCTTAGTAACTATGGTCCCCGAGCAGTACTTC.

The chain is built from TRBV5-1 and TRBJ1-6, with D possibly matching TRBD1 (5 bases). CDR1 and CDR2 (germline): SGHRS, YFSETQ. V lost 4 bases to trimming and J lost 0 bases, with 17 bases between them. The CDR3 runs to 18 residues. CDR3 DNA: TGCGCCAGCAGCCAACGGGACTCCTTGAGCTCCTATAATTCACCCCTCCACTTT. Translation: CASSQRDSLSSYNSPLHF. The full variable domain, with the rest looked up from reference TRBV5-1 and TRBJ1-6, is KAGVTQTPRYLIKTRGQQVTLSCSPISGHRSVSWYQQTPGQGLQFLFEYFSETQRNKGNFPGRFSGRQFSNSRSEMNVSTLELGDSALYLCASSQRDSLSSYNSPLHFGNGTRLTVT.

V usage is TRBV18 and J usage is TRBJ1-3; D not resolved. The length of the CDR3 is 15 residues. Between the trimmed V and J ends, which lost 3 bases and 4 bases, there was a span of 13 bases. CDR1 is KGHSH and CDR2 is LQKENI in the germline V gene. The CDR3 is CASSPQGSPGNTIYF. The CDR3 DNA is TGTGCCAGCTCACCCCAAGGCAGCCCGGGAAACACCATATATTTT.

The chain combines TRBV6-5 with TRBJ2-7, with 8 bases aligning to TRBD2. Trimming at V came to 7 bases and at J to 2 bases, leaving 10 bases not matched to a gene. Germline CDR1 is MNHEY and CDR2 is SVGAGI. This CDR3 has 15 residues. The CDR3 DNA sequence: TGTGCCAGCATTGCGGGAGGACGGGGGCCCTACGAGCAGTACTTC. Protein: CASIAGGRGPYEQYF.

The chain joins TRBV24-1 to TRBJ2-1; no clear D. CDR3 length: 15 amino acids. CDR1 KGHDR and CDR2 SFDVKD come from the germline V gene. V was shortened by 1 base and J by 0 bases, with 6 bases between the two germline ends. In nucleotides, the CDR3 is TGTGCCACCAGTGATTTCGGCAGCTCCTACAATGAGCAGTTCTTC. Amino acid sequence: CATSDFGSSYNEQFF.

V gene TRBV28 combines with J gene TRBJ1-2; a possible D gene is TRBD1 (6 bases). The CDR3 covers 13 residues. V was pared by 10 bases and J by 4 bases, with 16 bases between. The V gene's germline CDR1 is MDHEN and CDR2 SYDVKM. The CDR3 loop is CAIQGPGAYGYTF. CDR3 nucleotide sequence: TGTGCCATCCAGGGGCCTGGGGCCTATGGCTACACCTTC.

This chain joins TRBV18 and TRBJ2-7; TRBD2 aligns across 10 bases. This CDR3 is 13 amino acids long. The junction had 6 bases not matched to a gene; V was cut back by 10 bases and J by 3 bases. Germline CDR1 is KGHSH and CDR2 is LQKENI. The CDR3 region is CATKREGRYEQYF. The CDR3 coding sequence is TGTGCCACCAAGCGGGAGGGCCGCTACGAGCAGTACTTC.

CDR3 DNA sequence: TGTGCCAGCAGCCCTGTGGGCTCCTACGAGCAGTACTTC. Translating it yields CASSPVGSYEQYF. The rearrangement uses TRBV5-4 and TRBJ2-7; no firm D call. CDR1 and CDR2 from the germline V gene are SGHNT and YYREEE (reference sequence). CDR3 length: 13 residues. Trimming shortened V by 4 bases and J by 0 bases, and 8 bases separated the two germline ends.

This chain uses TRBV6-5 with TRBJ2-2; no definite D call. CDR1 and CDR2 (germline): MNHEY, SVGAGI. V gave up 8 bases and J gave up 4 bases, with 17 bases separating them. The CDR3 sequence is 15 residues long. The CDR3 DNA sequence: TGTGCCAGCTCAGCCCAAGCAGGCGCCACCGGGGAGCTGTTTTTT. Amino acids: CASSAQAGATGELFF.

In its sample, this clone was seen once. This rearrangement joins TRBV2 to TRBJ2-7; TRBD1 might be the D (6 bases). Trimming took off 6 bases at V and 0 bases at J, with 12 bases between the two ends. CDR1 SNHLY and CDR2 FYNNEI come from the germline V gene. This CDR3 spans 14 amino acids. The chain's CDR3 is CASRRQATSYEQYF. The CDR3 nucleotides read TGTGCCAGCAGGAGACAGGCGACCTCCTACGAGCAGTACTTC.

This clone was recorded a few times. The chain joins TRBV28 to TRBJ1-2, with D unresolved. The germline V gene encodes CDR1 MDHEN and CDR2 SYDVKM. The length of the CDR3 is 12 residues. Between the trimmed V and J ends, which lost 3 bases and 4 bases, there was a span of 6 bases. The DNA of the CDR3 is TGTGCCAGCAGTTTTCGGGTCTATGGCTACACCTTC. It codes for CASSFRVYGYTF.

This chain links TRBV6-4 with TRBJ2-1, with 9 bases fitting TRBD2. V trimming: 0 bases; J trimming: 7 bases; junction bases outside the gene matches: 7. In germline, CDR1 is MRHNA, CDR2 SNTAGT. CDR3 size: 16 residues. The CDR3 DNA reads TGTGCCAGCAGTGACTCGGGCGGGAGGGCCTCTAATGAGCAGTTCTTC. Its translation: CASSDSGGRASNEQFF.

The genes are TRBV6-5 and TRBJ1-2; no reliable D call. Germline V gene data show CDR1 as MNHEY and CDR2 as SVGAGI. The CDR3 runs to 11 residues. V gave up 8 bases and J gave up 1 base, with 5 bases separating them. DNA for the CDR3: TGTGCCAGCCACGATAACTATGGCTACACCTTC. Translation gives CASHDNYGYTF.

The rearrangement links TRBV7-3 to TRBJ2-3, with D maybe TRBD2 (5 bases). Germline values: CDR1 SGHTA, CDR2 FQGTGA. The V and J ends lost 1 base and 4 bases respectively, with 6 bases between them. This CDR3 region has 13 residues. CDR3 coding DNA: TGTGCCAGCAGCTTAAAAGCGGCAGATACGCAGTATTTT. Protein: CASSLKAADTQYF.

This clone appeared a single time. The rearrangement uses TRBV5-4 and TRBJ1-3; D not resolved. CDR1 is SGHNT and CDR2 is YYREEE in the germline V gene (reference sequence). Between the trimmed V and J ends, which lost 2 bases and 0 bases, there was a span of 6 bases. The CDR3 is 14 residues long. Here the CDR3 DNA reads TGTGCCAGCAGCTTCGGAGGCTCTGGAAACACCATATATTTT. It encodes CASSFGGSGNTIYF. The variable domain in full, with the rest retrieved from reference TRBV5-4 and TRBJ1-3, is ETGVTQSPTHLIKTRGQQVTLRCSSQSGHNTVSWYQQALGQGPQFIFQYYREEENGRGNFPPRFSGLQFPNYSSELNVNALELDDSALYLCASSFGGSGNTIYFGEGSWLTVV.

The CDR3 here is CASSRLGTGGYEQYF. CDR3 DNA sequence: TGTGCCAGCAGCCGACTAGGGACAGGGGGCTACGAGCAGTACTTC. This chain connects TRBV3-1 (or the pseudogene TRBV3-2) to TRBJ2-7; TRBD1 matches at 11 bases. V dropped 4 bases and J dropped 3; count of bases not matched to a gene: 5. CDR1 is LGHDT and CDR2 is YNNKEL in the germline V gene (reference sequence). This CDR3 region has 15 residues.

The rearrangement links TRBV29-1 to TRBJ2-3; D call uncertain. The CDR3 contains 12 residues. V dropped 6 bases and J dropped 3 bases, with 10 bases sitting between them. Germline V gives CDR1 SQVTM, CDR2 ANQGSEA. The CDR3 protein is CSVGSGTDTQYF. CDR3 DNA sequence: TGCAGCGTCGGAAGTGGTACAGATACGCAGTATTTT.

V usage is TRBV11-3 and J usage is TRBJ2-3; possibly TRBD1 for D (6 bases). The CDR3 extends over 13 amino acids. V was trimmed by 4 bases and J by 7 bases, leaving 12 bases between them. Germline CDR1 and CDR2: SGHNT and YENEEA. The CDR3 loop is CASSSDRRHTQYF. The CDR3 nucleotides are TGTGCCAGCAGCTCAGACAGGAGGCATACGCAGTATTTT.

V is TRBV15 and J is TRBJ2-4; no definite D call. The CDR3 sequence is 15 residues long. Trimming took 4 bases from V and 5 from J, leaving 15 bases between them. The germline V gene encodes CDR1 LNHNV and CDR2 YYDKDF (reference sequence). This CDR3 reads CATSTTLGPENIQYF. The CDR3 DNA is TGTGCCACCAGCACAACTCTCGGACCGGAAAACATTCAGTACTTC.

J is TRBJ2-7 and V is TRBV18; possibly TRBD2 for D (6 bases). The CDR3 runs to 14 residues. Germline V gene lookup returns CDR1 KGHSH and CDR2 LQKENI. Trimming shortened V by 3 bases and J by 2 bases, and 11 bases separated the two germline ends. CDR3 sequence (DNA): TGTGCCAGCTCACCCGACGGGGGTGCCTACGAGCAGTACTTC. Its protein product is CASSPDGGAYEQYF.